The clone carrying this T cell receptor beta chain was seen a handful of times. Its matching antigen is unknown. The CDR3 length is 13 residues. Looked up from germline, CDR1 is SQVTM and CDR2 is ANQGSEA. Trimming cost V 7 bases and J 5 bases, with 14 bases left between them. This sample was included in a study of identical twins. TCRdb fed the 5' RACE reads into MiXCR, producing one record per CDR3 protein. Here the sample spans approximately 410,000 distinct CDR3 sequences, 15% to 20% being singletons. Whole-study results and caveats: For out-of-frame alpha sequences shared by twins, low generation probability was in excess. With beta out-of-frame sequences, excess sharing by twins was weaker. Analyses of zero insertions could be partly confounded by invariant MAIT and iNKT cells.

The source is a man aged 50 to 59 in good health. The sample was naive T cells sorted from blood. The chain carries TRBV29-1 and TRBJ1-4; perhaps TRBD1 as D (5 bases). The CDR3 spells CSGTGADNEKLFF. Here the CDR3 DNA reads TGCAGCGGAACCGGGGCCGACAATGAAAAACTGTTTTTT.